Presented here are 28 T cell receptor beta chains from one specimen sequenced in a study of blood T cell repertoires in COVID-19. The table came from immunoSEQ multiplex PCR; TCRdb's copy has only in-frame clones and leaves some out. Among roughly 220,000 clones listed, about 80% were seen once. Material: peripheral blood. The origin of the receptors is a woman between 55 and 75 years old with acute or convalescent COVID-19.

The rearrangement joins TRBV7-2 to TRBJ1-2, with D possibly TRBD1 on 6 matching bases. CDR1 is SGHTA and CDR2 is FQGNSA in the germline V gene. Trimming removed 5 bases from V and 5 bases from J, with 18 bases in between. The CDR3 covers 15 residues. The CDR3 DNA follows: TGTGCCAGCAGCCCAAGGGACAAGCTCTTATATGGCTACACCTTC. It yields the protein CASSPRDKLLYGYTF.

This clone was seen a handful of times. The chain joins TRBV28 to TRBJ1-6; a weak D match, TRBD1 (5 bases). The CDR3 is 13 residues long. Germline V gene sequence: CDR1 MDHEN, CDR2 SYDVKM. V lost 2 bases and J lost 10, with 9 bases in between. CDR3 sequence (DNA): TGTGCCAGCAGTTTAAGCAGGGCATCACCCCTCCACTTT. It codes for CASSLSRASPLHF.

This chain joins TRBV12-3 or TRBV12-4 and TRBJ2-5; D might be TRBD2 (6 bases). The CDR3 runs 12 residues. The V and J ends lost 6 bases and 9 bases respectively, with 14 bases between them. Written as DNA, the CDR3 is TGTGCCAGCAGCTCTACCCCGGGGGCCCAGTACTTC. Amino acids: CASSSTPGAQYF.

This clone turned up a few times. The chain employs TRBV2 and TRBJ1-2, with a tentative D call TRBD1 (5 bases). V lost 9 bases, J lost 2 bases, and 7 bases lay in between. The germline CDR1 and CDR2 sequences are SNHLY and FYNNEI. The CDR3 consists of 11 residues. The CDR3 spells CASPGNYGYTF. CDR3 sequence (DNA): TGTGCCAGTCCAGGGAACTATGGCTACACCTTC.

The chain joins TRBV11-2 to TRBJ1-6; TRBD1 matches at 8 bases. Germline loops: CDR1 SGHAT, CDR2 FQNNGV. This CDR3 region has 14 residues. Unmatched junction bases numbered 9, after V lost 10 bases and J lost 7 bases. The CDR3 region has the DNA TGTGCCACCACGTTGGACAGGGTAAATTCACCCCTCCACTTT. Residues: CATTLDRVNSPLHF. Combining the CDR3 with reference TRBV11-2 and TRBJ1-6 gives the whole variable domain EAGVAQSPRYKIIEKRQSVAFWCNPISGHATLYWYQQILGQGPKLLIQFQNNGVVDDSQLPKDRFSAERLKGVDSTLKIQPAKLEDSAVYLCATTLDRVNSPLHFGNGTRLTVT.

The chain recombines TRBV24-1 with TRBJ1-5, with D perhaps matching TRBD1 (5 bases). The germline gives CDR1 KGHDR, CDR2 SFDVKD. V lost 9 bases to trimming and J lost 5 bases, with 16 bases between them. CDR3 length equals 14 residues. CDR3: CATHPRRDYQPQHF. The CDR3 DNA follows: TGTGCCACCCATCCCCGCAGGGATTATCAGCCCCAGCATTTT.

This chain uses TRBV19 with TRBJ1-5, with a weak D call TRBD1 (5 bases). There are 14 residues in the CDR3. Trimming cost V 4 bases and J 5 bases, with 12 bases left between them. CDR1 is LNHDA and CDR2 is SQIVND in the germline V gene (reference sequence). The CDR3 loop is CASSTDRLYQPQHF. The CDR3 bases are TGTGCCAGTAGTACCGACAGATTGTATCAGCCCCAGCATTTT.

This rearrangement joins TRBV5-1 to TRBJ2-7, with D possibly TRBD1 on 7 matching bases. This CDR3 comprises 15 residues. The ends were cut back, 0 bases at V and 3 bases at J, with 13 bases in the middle. Germline V gene sequence: CDR1 SGHRS, CDR2 YFSETQ. Here the CDR3 DNA reads TGCGCCAGCAGCTTGGCGGCGGGACAGCTCTACGAGCAGTACTTC. Translated, it gives CASSLAAGQLYEQYF.

The chain uses TRBV4-1 and TRBJ2-3, with 12 nucleotides matching TRBD2. The ends lost 4 bases at V and 0 bases at J; junction bases unmatched: 5. The CDR3 contains 17 residues. CDR1 is MGHRA, CDR2 YSYEKL, per germline. For the CDR3, the DNA is TGCGCCAGCAGCCCTCGACTAGCGGGGGCTAGCACAGATACGCAGTATTTT. Translating it yields CASSPRLAGASTDTQYF.

The V gene is TRBV28, the J gene TRBJ1-1, with 8 bases fitting TRBD1. The CDR3 loop spans 13 amino acids. From germline, CDR1 is MDHEN and CDR2 SYDVKM. V shed 5 bases and J 10 bases; nucleotides not matched to a gene: 9. The CDR3 spells CASSPSLTGAAFF. CDR3 bases: TGTGCCAGCAGTCCCAGCTTGACAGGGGCAGCTTTCTTT.

J is TRBJ2-7 and V is TRBV15; D possibly corresponds to TRBD2 (6 bases). Germline-derived CDR1 and CDR2 are LNHNV and YYDKDF (reference sequence). Trimming shortened V by 1 base and J by 0 bases, and 10 bases separated the two germline ends. CDR3 size: 15 residues. The CDR3 nucleotides are TGTGCCACCAGCAGAGGGGGCGGGGCCTCCTACGAGCAGTACTTC. The encoded protein is CATSRGGGASYEQYF. The full variable domain, rest sourced from reference TRBV15 and TRBJ2-7, is DAMVIQNPRYQVTQFGKPVTLSCSQTLNHNVMYWYQQKSSQAPKLLFHYYDKDFNNEADTPDNFQSRRPNTSFCFLDIRSPGLGDTAMYLCATSRGGGASYEQYFGPGTRLTVT.

This clone was counted between two and nine times. The V gene is TRBV28, the J gene TRBJ1-2; D is undetermined. The CDR3 has 14 residues. The germline V gene has CDR1 MDHEN and CDR2 SYDVKM. V was clipped by 4 bases and J by 4 bases, with 13 bases between them. CDR3 nucleotides: TGTGCCAGCAGTTATGCGGTGGCGGGCTATGGCTACACCTTC. Amino acid sequence: CASSYAVAGYGYTF.

This chain's CDR3 is CASSLLGDPYNEQFF. CDR3 nucleotides: TGCGCCAGCAGCTTGCTCGGTGATCCCTACAATGAGCAGTTCTTC. The chain employs TRBV5-1 and TRBJ2-1, with D unclear. Germline CDR1 and CDR2: SGHRS and YFSETQ. The ends were cut back, 1 base at V and 2 bases at J, with 10 bases in the middle. The CDR3 loop spans 15 amino acids.

The CDR3 coding sequence is TGTGCCAGCACCCCCGTCCTGCGGCGCCTCAATGAGCAGTTCTTC. Translated: CASTPVLRRLNEQFF. The rearrangement uses TRBV6-5 and TRBJ2-1; the D is unclear. The CDR3 has 15 residues. Trimming removed 7 bases at V and 6 bases at J, with 19 bases between. The germline V gene has CDR1 MNHEY and CDR2 SVGAGI.

The table lists this clone with a count of one. V usage is TRBV12-3 or TRBV12-4 and J usage is TRBJ2-1, with unresolved D. The V end was cut by 6 bases, the J end by 0 bases, with 6 bases between. The CDR3 is 13 residues long. In nucleotides, the CDR3 is TGTGCCAGCAGCCCTGTCTCCTACAATGAGCAGTTCTTC. Translated: CASSPVSYNEQFF.

J is TRBJ1-3 and V is TRBV11-2; a possible D gene is TRBD1 (6 bases). Trimming left V 5 bases short and J 2 bases short, with 13 bases between. Germline values: CDR1 SGHAT, CDR2 FQNNGV. This CDR3 comprises 15 residues. CDR3 region: CASSHSTGPGNTIYF. The CDR3 DNA is TGTGCCAGCAGCCATAGCACAGGGCCTGGAAACACCATATATTTT.

The V gene is TRBV7-8, the J gene TRBJ2-1; tentative D call: TRBD2 (6 bases). The V end was cut by 5 bases, the J end by 2 bases, with 13 bases between. This CDR3 is built from 15 residues. Germline V gene sequence: CDR1 SGHVS, CDR2 FQNEAQ. The chain's CDR3 is CASSITGSPYNEQFF. DNA for the CDR3: TGTGCCAGCAGCATAACCGGGAGCCCCTACAATGAGCAGTTCTTC.

Comment on this clone: The junction departs from the called germline gene at one end, perhaps through a read error. This sequence joins TRBV6-5 and TRBJ2-7; 10 bases align to TRBD2. This CDR3 comprises 14 residues. The germline gives CDR1 MNHEY, CDR2 SVGAGI. Here the CDR3 reads CTSKRTSGSYEQYF. Written as DNA, the CDR3 is TGTACCAGCAAACGGACTAGCGGCTCCTACGAGCAGTACTTC.

The V call is TRBV16, the J call TRBJ1-1, with a weak D call TRBD1 (5 bases). This CDR3 region has 17 residues. V lost 2 bases to trimming and J lost 0 bases, with 16 bases between them. Germline V gene data show CDR1 as KGHSY and CDR2 as FQNENV. In nucleotides, the CDR3 is TGTGCCAGCAGCCAAATGCGGGACTGGGATATGAACACTGAAGCTTTCTTT. Translated: CASSQMRDWDMNTEAFF.

The rearrangement uses TRBV5-8 and TRBJ2-2; no definite D call. The V end lost 6 bases, the J end lost 4 bases, and 19 bases lay between the germline ends. CDR1 is SGHTS and CDR2 is YDEGEE in the germline V gene. This CDR3 is built from 16 residues. CDR3 residues: CASNFFPRPSTGELFF. The CDR3 DNA is TGTGCCAGCAACTTTTTCCCGAGGCCGAGCACCGGGGAGCTGTTTTTT. The full variable domain, its missing parts supplied by reference TRBV5-8 and TRBJ2-2, is EAGVTQSPTHLIKTRGQQATLRCSPISGHTSVYWYQQALGLGLQFLLWYDEGEERNRGNFPPRFSGRQFPNYSSELNVNALELEDSALYLCASNFFPRPSTGELFFGEGSRLTVL.

The CDR3 protein is CASGLAGDSNQPQHF. CDR3 DNA: TGTGCCAGCGGACTAGCAGGGGATAGCAATCAGCCCCAGCATTTT. V usage is TRBV9 and J usage is TRBJ1-5; maybe TRBD1 (6 bases). The CDR3 totals 15 residues. CDR1 is SGDLS, CDR2 YYNGEE, per germline. Trimming cost V 7 bases and J 0 bases, with 14 bases left between them.

The CDR3 is CASSQQGRHTEAFF. The CDR3 DNA is TGTGCCAGCAGTCAACAGGGTCGACACACTGAAGCTTTCTTT. The chain links TRBV6-6 to TRBJ1-1; TRBD1 might be the D (6 bases). V was cut by 5 bases and J by 3 bases, with 13 bases left in between. The CDR3 extends over 14 amino acids. Germline V CDR1 and CDR2: MNHNY, SVGAGI (reference sequence).

The V call is TRBV27, the J call TRBJ1-1; D is undetermined. The germline V gene has CDR1 MNHEY and CDR2 SMNVEV (reference sequence). Trimming stripped 2 bases from V and 0 bases from J, with 4 bases between. The CDR3 is 13 residues long. Written as DNA, the CDR3 is TGTGCCAGCAGTTTACAGATGAACACTGAAGCTTTCTTT. It encodes CASSLQMNTEAFF.

The chain links TRBV24-1 to TRBJ2-3; TRBD2 aligns across 11 bases. Germline trimming cut 2 bases from V and 5 bases from J; bases unmatched to any gene: 8. This CDR3 region has 17 residues. Germline V gene lookup returns CDR1 KGHDR and CDR2 SFDVKD. CDR3 residues: CATSDSLAGVRGDTQYF. CDR3 sequence (DNA): TGTGCCACCAGTGATTCACTAGCGGGGGTGCGGGGAGATACGCAGTATTTT.

As DNA, the CDR3 is TGTGCCACCCGCGCTATGAACTCTGGAAACACCATATATTTT. Protein sequence: CATRAMNSGNTIYF. J is TRBJ1-3 and V is TRBV24-1; D is unresolved. V lost 9 bases and J lost 0, with 11 bases in between. Germline loops: CDR1 KGHDR, CDR2 SFDVKD. This CDR3 spans 14 amino acids.

This chain uses TRBV9 with TRBJ1-2; no firm D call. The length of the CDR3 is 10 residues. The germline V gene has CDR1 SGDLS and CDR2 YYNGEE. Deletions cut 8 bases from V and 7 bases from J, with 9 bases between. CDR3 DNA sequence: TGTGCCAGACGGTGCTGTGGCTACACCTTC. It translates to CARRCCGYTF.

The rearrangement links TRBV7-9 to TRBJ1-2; TRBD1 might be the D (5 bases). This CDR3 is 13 amino acids long. Germline V gene lookup returns CDR1 SEHNR and CDR2 FQNEAQ (reference sequence). Trimming took 1 base from V and 8 from J, leaving 11 bases between them. This CDR3 is CASSLEGPGGYTF. The CDR3, as DNA: TGTGCCAGCAGCTTAGAGGGGCCGGGCGGCTACACCTTC. The full variable domain, with the rest looked up from reference TRBV7-9 and TRBJ1-2, is DTGVSQNPRHKITKRGQNVTFRCDPISEHNRLYWYRQTLGQGPEFLTYFQNEAQLEKSRLLSDRFSAERPKGSFSTLEIQRTEQGDSAMYLCASSLEGPGGYTFGSGTRLTVV.

This chain links TRBV9 with TRBJ1-1; unclear D gene. CDR3 length: 14 amino acids. Germline V CDR1 and CDR2: SGDLS, YYNGEE. V was pared by 1 base and J by 0 bases, with 7 bases between. The CDR3 loop is CASSVSGMNTEAFF. In DNA form, the CDR3 reads TGTGCCAGCAGCGTAAGCGGAATGAACACTGAAGCTTTCTTT.